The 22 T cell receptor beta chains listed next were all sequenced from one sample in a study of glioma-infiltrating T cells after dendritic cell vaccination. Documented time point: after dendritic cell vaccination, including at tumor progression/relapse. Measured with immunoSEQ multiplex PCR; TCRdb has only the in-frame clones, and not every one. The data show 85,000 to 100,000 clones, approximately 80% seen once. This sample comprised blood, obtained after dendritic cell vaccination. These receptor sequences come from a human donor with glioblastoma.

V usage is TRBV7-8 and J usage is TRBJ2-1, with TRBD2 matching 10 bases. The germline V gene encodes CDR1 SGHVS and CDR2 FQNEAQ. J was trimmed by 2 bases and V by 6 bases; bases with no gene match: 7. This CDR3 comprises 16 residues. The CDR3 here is CASRPYSGGTYNEQFF. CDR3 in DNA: TGTGCCAGCAGGCCCTATAGCGGGGGGACCTACAATGAGCAGTTCTTC.

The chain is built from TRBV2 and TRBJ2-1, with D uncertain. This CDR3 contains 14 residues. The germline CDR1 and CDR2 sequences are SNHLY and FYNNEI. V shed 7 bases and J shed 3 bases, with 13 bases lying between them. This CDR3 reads CASIRFTGYNEQFF. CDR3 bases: TGTGCCAGCATTAGATTCACCGGCTACAATGAGCAGTTCTTC.

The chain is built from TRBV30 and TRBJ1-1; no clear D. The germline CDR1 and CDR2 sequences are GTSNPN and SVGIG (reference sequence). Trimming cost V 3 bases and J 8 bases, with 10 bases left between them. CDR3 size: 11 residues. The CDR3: CAWSPSREAFF. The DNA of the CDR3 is TGTGCCTGGAGCCCATCCCGGGAAGCTTTCTTT.

The CDR3 nucleotides are TGCGCCAGCAGTGAGTCAAGCGGGAGGGGAGAGACCCAGTACTTC. Amino acid sequence: CASSESSGRGETQYF. The chain combines TRBV10-1 with TRBJ2-5; TRBD2 matches 10 bases. The CDR3 has 15 amino acids. CDR1 is WNHNN and CDR2 is SYGVQD in the germline V gene (reference sequence). The ends lost 0 bases at V and 4 bases at J; junction bases unmatched: 2.

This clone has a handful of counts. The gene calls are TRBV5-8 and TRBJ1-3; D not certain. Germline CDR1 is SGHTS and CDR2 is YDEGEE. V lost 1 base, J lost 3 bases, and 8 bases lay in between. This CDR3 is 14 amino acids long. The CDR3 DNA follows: TGTGCCAGCAGCTTGCGGGGTTTTGGAAACACCATATATTTT. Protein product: CASSLRGFGNTIYF.

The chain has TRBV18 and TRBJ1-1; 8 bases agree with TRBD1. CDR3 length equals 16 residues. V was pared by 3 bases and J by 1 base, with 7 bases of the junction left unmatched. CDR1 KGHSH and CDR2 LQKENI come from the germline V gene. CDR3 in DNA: TGTGCCAGCTCACCCAAGGACAGGGCCAGGAACACTGAAGCTTTCTTT. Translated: CASSPKDRARNTEAFF. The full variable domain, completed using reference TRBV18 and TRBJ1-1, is NAGVMQNPRHLVRRRGQEARLRCSPMKGHSHVYWYRQLPEEGLKFMVYLQKENIIDESGMPKERFSAEFPKEGPSILRIQQVVRGDSAAYFCASSPKDRARNTEAFFGQGTRLTVV.

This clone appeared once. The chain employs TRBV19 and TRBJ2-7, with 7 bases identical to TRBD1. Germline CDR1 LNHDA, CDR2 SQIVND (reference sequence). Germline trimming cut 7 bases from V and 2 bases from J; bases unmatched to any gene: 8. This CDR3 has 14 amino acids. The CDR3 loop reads CASTNRGTPYEQYF. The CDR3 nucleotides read TGTGCCAGTACAAACAGGGGAACCCCCTACGAGCAGTACTTC.

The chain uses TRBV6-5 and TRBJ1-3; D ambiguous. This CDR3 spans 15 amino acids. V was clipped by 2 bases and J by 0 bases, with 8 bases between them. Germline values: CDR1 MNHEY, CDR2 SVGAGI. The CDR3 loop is CASSYEHTSGNTIYF. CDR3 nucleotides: TGTGCCAGCAGTTACGAGCATACCTCTGGAAACACCATATATTTT.

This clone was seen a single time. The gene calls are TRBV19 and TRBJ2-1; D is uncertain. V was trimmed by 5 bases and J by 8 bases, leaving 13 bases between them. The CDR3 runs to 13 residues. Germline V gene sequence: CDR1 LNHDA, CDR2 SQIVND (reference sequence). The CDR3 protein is CASSPRSRDEQFF. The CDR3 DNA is TGTGCCAGTAGTCCCCGGTCACGGGATGAGCAGTTCTTC.

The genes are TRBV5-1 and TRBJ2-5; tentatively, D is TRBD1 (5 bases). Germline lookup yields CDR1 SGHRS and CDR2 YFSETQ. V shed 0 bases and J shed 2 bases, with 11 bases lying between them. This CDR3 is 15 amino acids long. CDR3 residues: CASSLGQGDQETQYF. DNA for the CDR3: TGCGCCAGCAGCTTGGGGCAGGGCGATCAAGAGACCCAGTACTTC.

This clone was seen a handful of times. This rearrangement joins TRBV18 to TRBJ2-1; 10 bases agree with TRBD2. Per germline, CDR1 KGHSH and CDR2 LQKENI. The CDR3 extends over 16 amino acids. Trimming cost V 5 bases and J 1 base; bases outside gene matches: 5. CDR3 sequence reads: CASSSSGRGSYNEQFF. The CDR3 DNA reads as TGTGCCAGCTCATCGAGCGGGAGGGGTTCCTACAATGAGCAGTTCTTC.

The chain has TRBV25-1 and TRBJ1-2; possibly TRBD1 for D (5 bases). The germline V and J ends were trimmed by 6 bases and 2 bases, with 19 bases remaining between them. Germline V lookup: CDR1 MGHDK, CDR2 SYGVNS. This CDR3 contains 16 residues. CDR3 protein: CASSPEGPPGNYGYTF. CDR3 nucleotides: TGTGCCAGCAGCCCGGAGGGGCCACCGGGGAACTATGGCTACACCTTC.

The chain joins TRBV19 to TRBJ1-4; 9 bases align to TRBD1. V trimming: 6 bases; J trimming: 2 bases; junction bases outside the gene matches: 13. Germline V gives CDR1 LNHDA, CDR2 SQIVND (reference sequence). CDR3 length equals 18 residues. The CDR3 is CASSGRKGQGGTNEKLFF. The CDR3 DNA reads TGTGCCAGTAGCGGACGAAAGGGACAGGGCGGCACTAATGAAAAACTGTTTTTT.

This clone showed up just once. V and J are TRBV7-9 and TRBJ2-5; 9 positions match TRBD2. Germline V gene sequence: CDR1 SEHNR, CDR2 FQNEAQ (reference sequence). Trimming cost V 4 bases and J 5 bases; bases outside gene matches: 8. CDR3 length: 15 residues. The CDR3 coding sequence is TGTGCCAGCAGCTCTATAGCGGCGGGGGGGGAGACCCAGTACTTC. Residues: CASSSIAAGGETQYF.

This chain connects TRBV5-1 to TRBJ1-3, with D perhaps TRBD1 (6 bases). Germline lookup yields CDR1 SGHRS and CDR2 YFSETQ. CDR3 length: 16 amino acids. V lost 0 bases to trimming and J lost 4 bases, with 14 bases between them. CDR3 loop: CASSLVTGLRGNTIYF. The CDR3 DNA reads TGCGCCAGCAGCTTGGTCACAGGGTTGAGGGGAAACACCATATATTTT.

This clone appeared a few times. CDR3 DNA sequence: TGTGCCATCAGTATAGCGAATGAGCAGTTCTTC. Translated: CAISIANEQFF. The chain links TRBV10-3 to TRBJ2-1; the D gene is possibly TRBD2 (5 bases). The CDR3 length is 11 residues. Trimming took off 5 bases at V and 7 bases at J, with 6 bases between the two ends. Germline CDR1 is ENHRY and CDR2 is SYGVKD.

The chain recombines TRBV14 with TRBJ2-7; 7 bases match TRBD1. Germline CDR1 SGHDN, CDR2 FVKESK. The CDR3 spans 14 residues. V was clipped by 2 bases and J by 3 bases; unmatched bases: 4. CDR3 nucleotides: TGTGCCAGCAGCCAACGGACAGGACGCTACGAGCAGTACTTC. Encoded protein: CASSQRTGRYEQYF. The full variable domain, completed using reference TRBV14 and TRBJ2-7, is EAGVTQFPSHSVIEKGQTVTLRCDPISGHDNLYWYRRVMGKEIKFLLHFVKESKQDESGMPNNRFLAERTGGTYSTLKVQPAELEDSGVYFCASSQRTGRYEQYFGPGTRLTVT.

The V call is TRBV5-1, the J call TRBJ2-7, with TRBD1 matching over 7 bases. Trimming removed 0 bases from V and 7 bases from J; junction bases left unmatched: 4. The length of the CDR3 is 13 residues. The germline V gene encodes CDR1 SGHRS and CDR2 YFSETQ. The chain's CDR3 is CASSLEGGEEQYV. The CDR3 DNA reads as TGCGCCAGCAGCTTGGAAGGGGGCGAAGAGCAGTACGTC.

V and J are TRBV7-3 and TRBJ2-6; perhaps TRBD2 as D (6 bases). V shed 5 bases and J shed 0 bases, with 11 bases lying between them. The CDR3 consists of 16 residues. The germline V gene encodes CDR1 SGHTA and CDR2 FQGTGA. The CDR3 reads CASSPGRGSGANVLTF. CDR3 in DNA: TGTGCCAGCAGCCCCGGGCGGGGCTCTGGGGCCAACGTCCTGACTTTC.

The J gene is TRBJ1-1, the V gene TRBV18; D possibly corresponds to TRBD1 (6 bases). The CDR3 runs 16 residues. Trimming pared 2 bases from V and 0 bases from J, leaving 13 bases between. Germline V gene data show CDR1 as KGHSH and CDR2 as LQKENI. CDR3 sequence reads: CASSPTGPPMNTEAFF. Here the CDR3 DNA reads TGTGCCAGCTCACCAACAGGGCCGCCAATGAACACTGAAGCTTTCTTT.

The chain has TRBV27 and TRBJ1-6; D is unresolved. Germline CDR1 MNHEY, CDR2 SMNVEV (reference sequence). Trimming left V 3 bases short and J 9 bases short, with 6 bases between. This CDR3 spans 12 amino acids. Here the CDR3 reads CASSFWPSPLHF. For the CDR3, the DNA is TGTGCCAGCAGTTTTTGGCCTTCACCCCTCCACTTT.

For the CDR3, the DNA is TGCGCCAGCAGCTTGAGCGGCCAAGACAATGAGCAGTTCTTC. It translates to CASSLSGQDNEQFF. The chain links TRBV5-1 to TRBJ2-1; D possibly corresponds to TRBD2 (5 bases). Trimming cost V 1 base and J 5 bases, with 10 bases left between them. Germline CDR1 reads SGHRS; CDR2 reads YFSETQ. The CDR3 totals 14 residues.